This TCR beta chain was documented in a study of control samples from healthy donors and cancer patients. This clone was observed once. V was clipped by 1 base and J by 12 bases; unmatched bases: 2. The CDR3 has 12 amino acids. The V gene's germline CDR1 is SQVTM and CDR2 ANQGSEA. Clones were read by immunoSEQ multiplex PCR, and TCRdb kept only the in-frame ones, dropping some. This sample has 180,000 or so clones; just over 90% occur once, and the top ten carry roughly 4.3%. This sequence was found in a woman aged 55-69 years in good health. The material sequenced was blood. The chain combines TRBV29-1 with TRBJ2-1; 11 positions agree with TRBD2. The CDR3: CSVEGLAGTQFF. The CDR3 nucleotides read TGCAGCGTTGAAGGACTAGCGGGGACGCAGTTCTTC.